This TCR beta chain derives from a study of neurological immune-mediated disorders. General study results and limits: No CDR3 amino acid sequences recurred among expanded clones across subjects, suggesting private repertoires in all groups. The study found the most TCR clonal expansion in HTLV-1-associated myelopathy and the least in multiple sclerosis, below healthy controls.

Germline V CDR1 and CDR2: ENHRY, SYGVKD. The length of the CDR3 is 15 residues. Note on this clonotype: Its antigen is unknown. The junction departs from germline at one end; a sequencing error may be responsible.

TCRdb called the 5' RACE reads again in MiXCR, with one record for every CDR3 protein. Of roughly 60,000 distinct CDR3 sequences listed, approximately 3.5% are singletons. V is TRBV10-3 and J is TRBJ1-6; the match to TRBD1 covers 7 bases. The sample comprised PBMCs. This clonotype was obtained from a woman in her twenties or thirties with multiple sclerosis. The CDR3 is CAISGGGSYNSPLNF. The CDR3 bases are TGTGCCATCAGTGGAGGGGGCTCCTATAATTCACCCCTCAACTTT.